The 9 T cell receptor beta chains below were found in one sample sequenced in a study of blood T cell repertoires in COVID-19. Profiled with immunoSEQ multiplex PCR; TCRdb holds only in-frame clones, not every one. The sample includes approximately 190,000 clones, about 80% of them seen just once. Sequenced material: peripheral blood. The source is a man between 60 and 75 years old with acute or convalescent COVID-19.

The rearrangement joins TRBV5-1 to TRBJ1-3, with 9 bases that match TRBD1. The CDR3 has 14 amino acids. The germline gives CDR1 SGHRS, CDR2 YFSETQ. V shed 3 bases, J shed 8 bases, and the junction held 6 bases outside the gene matches. CDR3 sequence: CASSYTGGADTIYF. In DNA form, the CDR3 reads TGCGCCAGCAGCTATACAGGGGGCGCGGACACCATATATTTT.

The chain is built from TRBV6-4 and TRBJ2-3; TRBD2 matches at 10 bases. The V and J ends lost 6 bases and 1 base, in that order; junction bases with no gene match: 4. This CDR3 is 15 amino acids long. Germline V CDR1 and CDR2: MRHNA, SNTAGT. The CDR3 loop is CASSEGTSGTDTQYF. In DNA, the CDR3 is TGTGCCAGCAGCGAAGGGACTAGCGGCACAGATACGCAGTATTTT.

V gene TRBV20-1 combines with J gene TRBJ1-2; D gene ambiguous. The CDR3 extends over 10 amino acids. CDR1 and CDR2 from the germline V gene are DFQATT and SNEGSKA (reference sequence). The CDR3 loop is CRIPGGGYTF. DNA for the CDR3: TGCAGAATCCCCGGCGGGGGCTACACCTTC.

The DNA for the CDR3 is TGCGCCAGCGGAAAACCGAACACAGGGTCGAAAAATTCACCCCTCCACTTT. It specifies CASGKPNTGSKNSPLHF. This chain joins TRBV23-1 and TRBJ1-6; weak D call: TRBD1 (6 bases). TRBV23-1 is given ORF status, its function remaining uncertain. This CDR3 is built from 17 residues. V lost 8 bases and J 7 bases, leaving 24 bases between the germline ends.

This clone showed up many times. The genes are TRBV7-2 and TRBJ2-1; 7 positions match TRBD2. V lost 5 bases and J lost 7; bases outside the gene matches: 14. This CDR3 is 16 amino acids long. The V gene's germline CDR1 is SGHTA and CDR2 FQGNSA. CDR3 nucleotides: TGTGCCAGCAGCCGCCTTCGCGGGAGAGTGGCGAATGAGCAGTTCTTC. Translating it yields CASSRLRGRVANEQFF. The whole variable domain, filled in from reference TRBV7-2 and TRBJ2-1, reads GAGVSQSPSNKVTEKGKDVELRCDPISGHTALYWYRQSLGQGLEFLIYFQGNSAPDKSGLPSDRFSAERTGGSVSTLTIQRTQQEDSAVYLCASSRLRGRVANEQFFGPGTRLTVL.

For the CDR3, the DNA is TGTGCCAGCAGGGACAGGGCCAACACCGGGGAGCTGTTTTTT. As protein: CASRDRANTGELFF. This chain connects TRBV2 to TRBJ2-2; 8 positions agree with TRBD1. V lost 6 bases to trimming and J lost 2 bases; unmatched junction nucleotides: 2. Per the germline V gene, CDR1 is SNHLY and CDR2 is FYNNEI. The CDR3 has 14 residues.

The V and J genes are TRBV7-2 and TRBJ2-2, with 8 nucleotides matching TRBD1. Germline lookup yields CDR1 SGHTA and CDR2 FQGNSA. The CDR3 is 16 amino acids. V dropped 5 bases and J dropped 4; count of bases not matched to a gene: 9. CDR3 sequence reads: CASSVQGARGTGELFF. The DNA for the CDR3 is TGTGCCAGCAGCGTCCAGGGGGCACGGGGCACCGGGGAGCTGTTTTTT.

This chain joins TRBV6-1 and TRBJ1-6; D not certain. Trimming took 3 bases from V and 0 from J, leaving 15 bases between them. CDR1 is MNHNS and CDR2 is SASEGT in the germline V gene. The length of the CDR3 is 18 residues. CDR3 protein: CASSESWPGSSYNSPLHF. CDR3 DNA sequence: TGTGCCAGCAGTGAGTCTTGGCCGGGGAGCTCCTATAATTCACCCCTCCACTTT.

The V gene is TRBV24-1, the J gene TRBJ1-1, with a possible D match to TRBD1 (6 bases). Trimming took 8 bases from V and 3 from J, leaving 24 bases between them. This CDR3 comprises 17 residues. Germline CDR1 reads KGHDR; CDR2 reads SFDVKD. For the CDR3, the DNA is TGTGCCACCATTCGGGTCCCCTGGACAGCCTTCTACACTGAAGCTTTCTTT. Protein sequence: CATIRVPWTAFYTEAFF.